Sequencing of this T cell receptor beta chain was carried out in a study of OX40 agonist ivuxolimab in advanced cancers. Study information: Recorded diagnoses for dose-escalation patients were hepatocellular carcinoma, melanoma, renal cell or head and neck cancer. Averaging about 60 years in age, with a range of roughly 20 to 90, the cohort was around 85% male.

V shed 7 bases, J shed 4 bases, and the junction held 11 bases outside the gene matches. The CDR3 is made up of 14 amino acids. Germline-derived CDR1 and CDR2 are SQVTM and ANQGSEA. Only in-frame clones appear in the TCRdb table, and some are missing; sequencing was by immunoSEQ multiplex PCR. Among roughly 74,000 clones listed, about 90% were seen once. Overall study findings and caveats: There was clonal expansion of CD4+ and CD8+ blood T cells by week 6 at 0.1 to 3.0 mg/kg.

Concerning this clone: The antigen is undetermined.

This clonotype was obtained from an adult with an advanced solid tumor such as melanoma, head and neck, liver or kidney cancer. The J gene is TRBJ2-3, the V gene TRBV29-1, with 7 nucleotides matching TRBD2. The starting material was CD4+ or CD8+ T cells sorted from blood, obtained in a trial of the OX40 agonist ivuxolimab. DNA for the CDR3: TGCAGCGCCGTCGGGGCTAGCGGAGCAGATACGCAGTATTTT. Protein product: CSAVGASGADTQYF.